A selection of T cell receptor beta chains follows, all from one sample in a study of blood T cell repertoires in COVID-19. Measured with immunoSEQ multiplex PCR; TCRdb has only the in-frame clones, and not every one. Here the sample spans a few hundred thousand clones, approximately 83% being singletons. What was sequenced was PBMCs or T cells enriched from blood (not recorded which). The receptors were gathered from a woman aged 50 to 60 who had recovered from COVID-19. The CDR3 runs from the conserved cysteine through the conserved F or W. D genes are given only for firm matches. The size field is filled for only some rows; it gives once, few, many or a size class.

TRBJ2-3,TRBV9,TRBD2,.,TGTGCCAGCAGCCCCCCTAGCGGGAGAGTAGATACGCAGTATTTT,CASSPPSGRVDTQYF
TRBJ1-4,TRBV6-5,TRBD1,.,TGTGCCAGCAGTTACTCGTCAGGGGGCGCGGAGAAACTGTTTTTT,CASSYSSGGAEKLFF
TRBJ2-1,TRBV18,.,.,TGTGCCAGCTCACCACCGATCCCCCCGAGGCCATACAATGAGCAGTTCTTC,CASSPPIPPRPYNEQFF
TRBJ1-3,TRBV7-9,.,.,TGTGCCAGCAGTTTGGGGGCGCCTGGAAACACCATATATTTT,CASSLGAPGNTIYF
TRBJ2-4,TRBV9,.,.,TGTGCCAGCAGCGTAGGAGGGGGGGATTCAATCAACATTCAGTACTTC,CASSVGGGDSINIQYF
TRBJ1-1,TRBV7-2,.,once,TGTGCCAGCAGCTTAAGGGGCAGCCGCACTGAAGCTTTCTTT,CASSLRGSRTEAFF
TRBJ1-1,TRBV12-5,.,.,TGTGCTAGTGGTTTCGGGAGGAACACTGAAGCTTTCTTT,CASGFGRNTEAFF
TRBJ1-2,TRBV6-7,TRBD1,.,TGTGCCAGCAGTTACTCACAGGGGTTAAATGGCTACACCTTC,CASSYSQGLNGYTF
TRBJ1-5,TRBV7-9,.,.,TGTGCCAGCCAAAGCTCCCTTAGCAATCAGCCCCAGCATTTT,CASQSSLSNQPQHF
TRBJ1-1,TRBV3-1/TRBV3-2,TRBD1,.,TGTGCCAGCAGCCCGAGACAGGGGGTAGCTTTCTTT,CASSPRQGVAFF